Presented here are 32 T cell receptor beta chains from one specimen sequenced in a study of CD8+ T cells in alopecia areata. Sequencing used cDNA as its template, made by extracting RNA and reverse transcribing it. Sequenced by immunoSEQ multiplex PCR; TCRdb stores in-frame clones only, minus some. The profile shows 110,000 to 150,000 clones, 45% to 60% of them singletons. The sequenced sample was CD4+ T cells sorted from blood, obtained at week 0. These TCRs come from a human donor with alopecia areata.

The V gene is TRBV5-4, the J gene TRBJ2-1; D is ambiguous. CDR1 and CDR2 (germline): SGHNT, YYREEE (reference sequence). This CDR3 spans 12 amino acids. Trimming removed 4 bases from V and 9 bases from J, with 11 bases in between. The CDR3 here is CASSPYSAEQFF. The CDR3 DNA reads TGTGCCAGCAGCCCATACAGCGCTGAGCAGTTCTTC.

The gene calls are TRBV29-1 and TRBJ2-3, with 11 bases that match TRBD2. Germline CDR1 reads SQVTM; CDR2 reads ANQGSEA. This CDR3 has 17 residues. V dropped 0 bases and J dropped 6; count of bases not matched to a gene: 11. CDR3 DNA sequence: TGCAGCGTTGAAGAAGCTGCGTTAATAGCGGGAGGGGATACGCAGTATTTT. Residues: CSVEEAALIAGGDTQYF.

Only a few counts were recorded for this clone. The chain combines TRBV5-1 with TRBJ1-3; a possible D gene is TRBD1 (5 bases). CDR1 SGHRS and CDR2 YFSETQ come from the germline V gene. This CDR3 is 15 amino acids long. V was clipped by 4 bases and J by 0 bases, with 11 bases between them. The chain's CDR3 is CASSGGGNSGNTIYF. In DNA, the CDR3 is TGCGCCAGCAGCGGCGGGGGAAACTCTGGAAACACCATATATTTT.

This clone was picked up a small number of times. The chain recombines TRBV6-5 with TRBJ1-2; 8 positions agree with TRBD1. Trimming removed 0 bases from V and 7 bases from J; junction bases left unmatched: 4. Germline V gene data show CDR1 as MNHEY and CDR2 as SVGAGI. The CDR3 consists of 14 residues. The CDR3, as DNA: TGTGCCAGCAGTTACTCGTCCAGGGGGCTTGGCTACACCTTC. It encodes CASSYSSRGLGYTF.

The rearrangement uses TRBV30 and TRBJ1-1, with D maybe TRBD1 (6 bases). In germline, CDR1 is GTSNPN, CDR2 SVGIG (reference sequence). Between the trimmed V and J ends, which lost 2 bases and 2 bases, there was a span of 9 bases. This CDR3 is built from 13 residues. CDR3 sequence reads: CAWSPQGNTEAFF. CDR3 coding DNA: TGTGCCTGGAGTCCACAGGGTAACACTGAAGCTTTCTTT.

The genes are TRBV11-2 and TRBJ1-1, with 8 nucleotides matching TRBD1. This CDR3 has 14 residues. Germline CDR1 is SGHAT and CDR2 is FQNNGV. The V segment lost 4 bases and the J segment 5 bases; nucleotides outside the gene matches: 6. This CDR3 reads CASSSQQGGTEAFF. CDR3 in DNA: TGTGCCAGCAGCTCTCAACAGGGGGGGACTGAAGCTTTCTTT.

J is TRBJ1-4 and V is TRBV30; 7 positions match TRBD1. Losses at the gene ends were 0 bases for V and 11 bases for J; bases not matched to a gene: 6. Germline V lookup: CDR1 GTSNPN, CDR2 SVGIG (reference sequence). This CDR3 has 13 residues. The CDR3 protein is CAWSVIGGRKLFF. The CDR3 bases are TGTGCCTGGAGTGTAATAGGGGGCCGGAAACTGTTTTTT.

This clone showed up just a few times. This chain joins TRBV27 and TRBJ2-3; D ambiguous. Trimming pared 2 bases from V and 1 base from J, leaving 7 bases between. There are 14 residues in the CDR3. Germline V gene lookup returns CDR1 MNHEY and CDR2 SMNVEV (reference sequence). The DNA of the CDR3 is TGTGCCAGCAGTTTAGGGCTGGGCACAGATACGCAGTATTTT. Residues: CASSLGLGTDTQYF.

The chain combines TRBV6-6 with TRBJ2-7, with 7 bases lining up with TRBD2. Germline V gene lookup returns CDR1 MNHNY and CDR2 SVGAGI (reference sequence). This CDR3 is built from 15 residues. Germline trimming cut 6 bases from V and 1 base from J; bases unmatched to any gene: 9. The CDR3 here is CASSPPASGSYEQYF. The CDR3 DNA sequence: TGTGCCAGCAGCCCCCCGGCTAGCGGATCCTACGAGCAGTACTTC.

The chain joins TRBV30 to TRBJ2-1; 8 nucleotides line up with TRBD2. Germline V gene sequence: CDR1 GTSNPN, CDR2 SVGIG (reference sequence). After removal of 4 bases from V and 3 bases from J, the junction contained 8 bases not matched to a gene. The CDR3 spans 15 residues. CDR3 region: CAWTNPGGDYNEQFF. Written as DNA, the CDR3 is TGTGCCTGGACAAACCCCGGGGGGGACTACAATGAGCAGTTCTTC.

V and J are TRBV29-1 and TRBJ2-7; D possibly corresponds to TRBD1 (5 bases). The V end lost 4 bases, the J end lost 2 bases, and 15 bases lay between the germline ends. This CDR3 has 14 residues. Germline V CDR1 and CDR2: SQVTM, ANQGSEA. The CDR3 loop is CSVVSGQGPYEQYF. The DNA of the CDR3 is TGCAGCGTTGTGTCGGGTCAGGGCCCCTACGAGCAGTACTTC.

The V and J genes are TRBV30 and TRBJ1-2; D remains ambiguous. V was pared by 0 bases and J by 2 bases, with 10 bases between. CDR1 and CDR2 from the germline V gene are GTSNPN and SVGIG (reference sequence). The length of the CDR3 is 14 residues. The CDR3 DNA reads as TGTGCCTGGAGTGTTTCGGCAGAGAACTATGGCTACACCTTC. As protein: CAWSVSAENYGYTF.

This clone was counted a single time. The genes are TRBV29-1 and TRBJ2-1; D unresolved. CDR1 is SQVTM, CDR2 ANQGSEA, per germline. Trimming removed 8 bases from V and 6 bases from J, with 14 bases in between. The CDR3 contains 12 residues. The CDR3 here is CSSSSPGNEQFF. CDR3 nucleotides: TGCAGCTCCTCTTCCCCGGGCAATGAGCAGTTCTTC.

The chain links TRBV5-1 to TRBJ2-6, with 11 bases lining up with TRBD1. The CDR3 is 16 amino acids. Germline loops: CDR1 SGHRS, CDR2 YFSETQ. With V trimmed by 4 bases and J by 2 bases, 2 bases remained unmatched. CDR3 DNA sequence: TGCGCCAGCAGCCCGGGACAGGGGGCTGGGGCCAACGTCCTGACTTTC. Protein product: CASSPGQGAGANVLTF.

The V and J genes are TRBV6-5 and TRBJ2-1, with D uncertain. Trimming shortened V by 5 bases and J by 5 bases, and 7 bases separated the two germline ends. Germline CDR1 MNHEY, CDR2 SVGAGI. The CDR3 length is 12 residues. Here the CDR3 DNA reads TGTGCCAGCAGTCGCCCAGACAATGAGCAGTTCTTC. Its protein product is CASSRPDNEQFF.

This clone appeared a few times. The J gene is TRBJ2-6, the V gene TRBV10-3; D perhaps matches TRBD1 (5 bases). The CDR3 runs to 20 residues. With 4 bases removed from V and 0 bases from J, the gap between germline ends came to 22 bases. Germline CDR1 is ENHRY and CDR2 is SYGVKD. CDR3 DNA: TGTGCCATCAGTGGGAATGTAGGACAAGGCTCAACCTCTGGGGCCAACGTCCTGACTTTC. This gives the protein CAISGNVGQGSTSGANVLTF.

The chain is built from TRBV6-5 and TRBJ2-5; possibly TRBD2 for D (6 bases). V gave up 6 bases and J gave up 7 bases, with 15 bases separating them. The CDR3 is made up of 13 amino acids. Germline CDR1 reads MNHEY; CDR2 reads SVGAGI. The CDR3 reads CASRIRLDGTQYF. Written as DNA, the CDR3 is TGTGCCAGCAGGATTCGACTAGACGGGACCCAGTACTTC.

CDR3 DNA: TGTGCCAGCACTGGGGTCGGCTACGAGCAGTACTTC. This translates into CASTGVGYEQYF. This chain uses TRBV6-5 with TRBJ2-7, with D unresolved. The CDR3 is 12 residues long. The germline V and J ends were trimmed by 7 bases and 3 bases, with 10 bases remaining between them. Per germline, CDR1 MNHEY and CDR2 SVGAGI.

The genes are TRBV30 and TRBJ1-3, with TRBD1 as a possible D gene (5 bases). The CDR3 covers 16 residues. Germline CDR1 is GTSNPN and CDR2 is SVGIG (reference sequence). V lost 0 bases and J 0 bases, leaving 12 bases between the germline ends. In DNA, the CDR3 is TGTGCCTGGAGTGTACGGGGCGTAACCTCTGGAAACACCATATATTTT. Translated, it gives CAWSVRGVTSGNTIYF. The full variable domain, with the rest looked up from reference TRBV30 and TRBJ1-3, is SQTIHQWPATLVQPVGSPLSLECTVEGTSNPNLYWYRQAAGRGLQLLFYSVGIGQISSEVPQNLSASRPQDRQFILSSKKLLLSDSGFYLCAWSVRGVTSGNTIYFGEGSWLTVV.

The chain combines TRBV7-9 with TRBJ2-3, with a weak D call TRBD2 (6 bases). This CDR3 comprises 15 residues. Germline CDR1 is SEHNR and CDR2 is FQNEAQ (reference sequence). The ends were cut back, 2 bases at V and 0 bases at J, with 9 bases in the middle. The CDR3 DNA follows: TGTGCCAGCAGCTTACTAGCGACTAGCACAGATACGCAGTATTTT. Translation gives CASSLLATSTDTQYF.

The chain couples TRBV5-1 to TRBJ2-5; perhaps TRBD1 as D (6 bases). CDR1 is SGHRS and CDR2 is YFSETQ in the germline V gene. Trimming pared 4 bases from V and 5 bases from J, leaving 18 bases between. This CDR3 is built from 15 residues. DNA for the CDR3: TGCGCCAGCAGCAGAACGGACAGTAATGTTGAGACCCAGTACTTC. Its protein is CASSRTDSNVETQYF.

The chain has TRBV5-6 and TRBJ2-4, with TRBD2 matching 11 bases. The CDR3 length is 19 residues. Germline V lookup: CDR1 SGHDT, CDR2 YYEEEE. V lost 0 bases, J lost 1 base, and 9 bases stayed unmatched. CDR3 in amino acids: CASSLVAGGNLMAKNIQYF. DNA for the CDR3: TGTGCCAGCAGCTTGGTAGCGGGAGGGAATCTAATGGCCAAAAACATTCAGTACTTC.

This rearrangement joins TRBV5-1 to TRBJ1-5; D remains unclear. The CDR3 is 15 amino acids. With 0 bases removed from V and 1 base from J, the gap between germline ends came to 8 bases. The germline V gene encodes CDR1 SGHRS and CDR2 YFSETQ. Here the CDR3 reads CASSLEAGSNQPQHF. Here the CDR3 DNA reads TGCGCCAGCAGCTTGGAGGCCGGAAGCAATCAGCCCCAGCATTTT.

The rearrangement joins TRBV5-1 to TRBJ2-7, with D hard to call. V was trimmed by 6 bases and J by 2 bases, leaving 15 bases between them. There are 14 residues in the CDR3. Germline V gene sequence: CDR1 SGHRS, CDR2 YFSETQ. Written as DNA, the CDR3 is TGCGCCAGCACCGCGACACCGGATACCTACGAGCAGTACTTC. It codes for CASTATPDTYEQYF.

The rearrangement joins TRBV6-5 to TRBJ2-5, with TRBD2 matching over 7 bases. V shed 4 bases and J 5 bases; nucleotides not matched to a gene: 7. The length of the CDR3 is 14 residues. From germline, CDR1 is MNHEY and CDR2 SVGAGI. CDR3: CASSSSGNRETQYF. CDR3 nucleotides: TGTGCCAGCAGTTCCAGCGGGAATCGGGAGACCCAGTACTTC.

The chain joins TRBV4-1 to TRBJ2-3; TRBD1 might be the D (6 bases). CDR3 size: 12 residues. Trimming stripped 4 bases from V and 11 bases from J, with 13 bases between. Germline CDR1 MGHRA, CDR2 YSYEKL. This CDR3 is CASSPYRARQYF. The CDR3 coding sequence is TGCGCCAGCAGCCCCTACAGGGCTCGGCAGTATTTT.

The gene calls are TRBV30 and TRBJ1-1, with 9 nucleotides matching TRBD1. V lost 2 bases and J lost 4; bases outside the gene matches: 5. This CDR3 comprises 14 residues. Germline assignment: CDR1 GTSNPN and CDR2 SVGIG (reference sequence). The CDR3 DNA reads TGTGCCTGGAGTCCCGGACAGGGGAGCACTGAAGCTTTCTTT. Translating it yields CAWSPGQGSTEAFF.

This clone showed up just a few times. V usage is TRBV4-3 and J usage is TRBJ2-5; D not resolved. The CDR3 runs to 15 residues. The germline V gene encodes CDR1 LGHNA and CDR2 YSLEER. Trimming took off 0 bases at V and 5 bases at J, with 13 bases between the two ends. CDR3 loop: CASSQDPRTRETQYF. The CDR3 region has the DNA TGCGCCAGCAGCCAAGATCCCCGAACGAGGGAGACCCAGTACTTC.

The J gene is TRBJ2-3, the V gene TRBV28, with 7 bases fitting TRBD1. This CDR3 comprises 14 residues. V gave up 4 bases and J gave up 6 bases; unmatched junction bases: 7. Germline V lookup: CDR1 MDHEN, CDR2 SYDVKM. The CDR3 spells CASSSTGIEDTQYF. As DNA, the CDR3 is TGTGCCAGCAGTTCGACAGGGATTGAGGATACGCAGTATTTT. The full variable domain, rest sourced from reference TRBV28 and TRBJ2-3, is DVKVTQSSRYLVKRTGEKVFLECVQDMDHENMFWYRQDPGLGLRLIYFSYDVKMKEKGDIPEGYSVSREKKERFSLILESASTNQTSMYLCASSSTGIEDTQYFGPGTRLTVL.

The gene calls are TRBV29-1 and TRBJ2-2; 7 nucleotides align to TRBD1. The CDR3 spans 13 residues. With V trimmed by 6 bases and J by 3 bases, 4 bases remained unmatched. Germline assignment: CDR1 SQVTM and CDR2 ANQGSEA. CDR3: CSVGDSYTGELFF. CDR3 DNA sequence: TGCAGCGTGGGGGACAGTTACACCGGGGAGCTGTTTTTT.

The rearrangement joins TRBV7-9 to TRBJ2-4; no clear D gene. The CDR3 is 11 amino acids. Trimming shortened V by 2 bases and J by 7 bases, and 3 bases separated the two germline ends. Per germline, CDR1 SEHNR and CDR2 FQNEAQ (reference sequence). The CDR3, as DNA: TGTGCCAGCAGCTTAATGAACATTCAGTACTTC. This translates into CASSLMNIQYF.

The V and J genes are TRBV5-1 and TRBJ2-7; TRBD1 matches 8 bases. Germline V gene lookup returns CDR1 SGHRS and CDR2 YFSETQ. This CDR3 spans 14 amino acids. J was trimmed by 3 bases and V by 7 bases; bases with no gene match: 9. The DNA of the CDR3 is TGCGCCAGCGGGCCGCAGGGGGCAAGCTACGAGCAGTACTTC. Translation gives CASGPQGASYEQYF.